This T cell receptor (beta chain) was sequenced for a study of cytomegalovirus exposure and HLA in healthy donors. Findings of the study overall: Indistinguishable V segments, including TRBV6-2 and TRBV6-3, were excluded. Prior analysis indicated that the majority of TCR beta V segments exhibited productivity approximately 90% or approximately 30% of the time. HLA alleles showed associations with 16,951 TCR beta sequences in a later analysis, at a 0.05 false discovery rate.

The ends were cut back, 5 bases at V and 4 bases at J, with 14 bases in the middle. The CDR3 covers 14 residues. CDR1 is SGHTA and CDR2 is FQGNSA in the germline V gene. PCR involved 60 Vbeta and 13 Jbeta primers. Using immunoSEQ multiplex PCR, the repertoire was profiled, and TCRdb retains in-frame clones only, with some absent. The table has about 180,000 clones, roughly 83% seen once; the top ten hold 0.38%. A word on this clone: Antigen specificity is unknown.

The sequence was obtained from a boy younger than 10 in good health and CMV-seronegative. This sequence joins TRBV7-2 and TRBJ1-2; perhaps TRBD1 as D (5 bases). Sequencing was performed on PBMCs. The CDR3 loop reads CASSPHRKSYGYTF. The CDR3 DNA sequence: TGTGCCAGCAGCCCTCACAGGAAATCCTATGGCTACACCTTC.